These T cell receptor beta chains were read from a single sample in a study of blood T cell repertoires in COVID-19. Data came from immunoSEQ multiplex PCR; TCRdb stores just in-frame clones and leaves some out. The sample has 25,000 to 35,000 clones; 88% are singletons. Sample: peripheral blood. The receptors were gathered from a human donor in a cohort sampled during active COVID-19. Each CDR3 is given without its conserved first and last residue. Fields, in order: J gene, V gene, CDR3 protein.

j_gene: TRBJ2-7; v_gene: TRBV19; CDR3aa: ASSVTGVSYEQY
j_gene: TRBJ2-3; v_gene: TRBV2; CDR3aa: ASSGEQGQVTDTQY
j_gene: TRBJ2-7; v_gene: TRBV6-2/TRBV6-3; CDR3aa: ASSYPLAGASVLLY
j_gene: TRBJ1-5; v_gene: TRBV27; CDR3aa: ASSLSGQYSNQPQH
j_gene: TRBJ1-6; v_gene: TRBV25-1; CDR3aa: ASSESDSPNSPLH
j_gene: TRBJ2-7; v_gene: TRBV2; CDR3aa: ASRRQGKGYEQY
j_gene: TRBJ1-4; v_gene: TRBV12-3/TRBV12-4; CDR3aa: ASSWDRDEKLF
j_gene: TRBJ2-1; v_gene: TRBV5-5; CDR3aa: ASNSAGGSYNEQF
j_gene: TRBJ2-7; v_gene: TRBV19; CDR3aa: ASSTPGQGYEQY
j_gene: TRBJ2-7; v_gene: TRBV9; CDR3aa: ASSVGGEPYEQY
j_gene: TRBJ1-5; v_gene: TRBV10-3; CDR3aa: AISDATGYSNQPQH
j_gene: TRBJ2-3; v_gene: TRBV7-3; CDR3aa: ASSSGTGGADTQY
j_gene: TRBJ2-5; v_gene: TRBV7-3; CDR3aa: ASSLNGGKETQY
j_gene: TRBJ2-5; v_gene: TRBV5-1; CDR3aa: ASSLAGGRGGETQY
j_gene: TRBJ2-7; v_gene: TRBV5-4; CDR3aa: ASSQTSGGGNSYEQY
j_gene: TRBJ2-3; v_gene: TRBV5-4; CDR3aa: ASSLLAGGGTDTQY
j_gene: TRBJ2-3; v_gene: TRBV4-1; CDR3aa: ASSQVQGGSYTQY
j_gene: TRBJ2-1; v_gene: TRBV5-1; CDR3aa: ASSLALGIYNEQF
j_gene: TRBJ2-3; v_gene: TRBV12-3/TRBV12-4; CDR3aa: ASSFITDTQY
j_gene: TRBJ2-1; v_gene: TRBV4-3; CDR3aa: ASSSEGQLYNEQF
j_gene: TRBJ2-5; v_gene: TRBV5-1; CDR3aa: ASSPALAPETQY
j_gene: TRBJ1-6; v_gene: TRBV9; CDR3aa: ASSYSTQGNSPLH
j_gene: TRBJ1-6; v_gene: TRBV19; CDR3aa: ASRPDRVSPLH
j_gene: TRBJ2-5; v_gene: TRBV11-2; CDR3aa: ASRGGQGAFGGETQY
j_gene: TRBJ1-1; v_gene: TRBV24-1; CDR3aa: ATSRGDGNTEAF
j_gene: TRBJ1-2; v_gene: TRBV19; CDR3aa: ASRTPGTAYYGYT
j_gene: TRBJ2-2; v_gene: TRBV28; CDR3aa: ASRKLASGGELF
j_gene: TRBJ1-4; v_gene: TRBV28; CDR3aa: ASSELPVSLGNEKLF
j_gene: TRBJ2-3; v_gene: TRBV28; CDR3aa: ASSVQAGSTDTQY
j_gene: TRBJ2-5; v_gene: TRBV5-4; CDR3aa: ASSLVPGVRSETQY
j_gene: TRBJ2-1; v_gene: TRBV19; CDR3aa: ASTTHSGGPYNEQF
j_gene: TRBJ2-3; v_gene: TRBV11-2; CDR3aa: ASSLGQGGFTDTQY
j_gene: TRBJ1-4; v_gene: TRBV19; CDR3aa: ASSPTATNEKLF